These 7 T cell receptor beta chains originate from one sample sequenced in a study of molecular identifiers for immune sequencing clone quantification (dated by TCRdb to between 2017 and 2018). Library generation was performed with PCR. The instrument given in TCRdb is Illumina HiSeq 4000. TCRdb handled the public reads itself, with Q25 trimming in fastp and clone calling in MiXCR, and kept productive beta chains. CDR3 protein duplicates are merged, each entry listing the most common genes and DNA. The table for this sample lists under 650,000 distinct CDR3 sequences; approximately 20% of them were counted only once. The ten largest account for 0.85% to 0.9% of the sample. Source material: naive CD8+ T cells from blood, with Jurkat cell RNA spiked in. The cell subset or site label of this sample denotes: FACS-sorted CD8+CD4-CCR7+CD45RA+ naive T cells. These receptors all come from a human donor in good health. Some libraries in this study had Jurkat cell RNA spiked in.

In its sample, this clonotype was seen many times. CDR3 amino acids: CASSLSGPRGGPQHF. In DNA, the CDR3 is TGTGCCAGCAGTTTATCAGGGCCCAGGGGAGGGCCCCAGCATTTT. The chain carries TRBV27 and TRBJ1-5, with a possible D match to TRBD1 (6 bases). Germline assignment: CDR1 MNHEY and CDR2 SMNVEV (reference sequence). V was shortened by 0 bases and J by 9 bases, with 15 bases between the two germline ends. This CDR3 contains 15 residues.

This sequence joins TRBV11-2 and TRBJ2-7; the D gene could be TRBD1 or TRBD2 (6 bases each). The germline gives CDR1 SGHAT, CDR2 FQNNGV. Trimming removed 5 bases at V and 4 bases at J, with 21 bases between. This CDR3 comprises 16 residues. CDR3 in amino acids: CASSASLGGQGYEQYF. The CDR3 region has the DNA TGTGCCAGCAGCGCAAGCCTCGGGGGCCAGGGATACGAGCAGTACTTC.

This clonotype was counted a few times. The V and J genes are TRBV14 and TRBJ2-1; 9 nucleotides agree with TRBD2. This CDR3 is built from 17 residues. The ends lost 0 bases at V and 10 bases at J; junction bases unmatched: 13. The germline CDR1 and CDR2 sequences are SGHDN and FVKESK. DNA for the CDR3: TGTGCCAGCAGCCAAGATTCCGTGACTAGCGGTCATGAAGAGCAGTTCTTC. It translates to CASSQDSVTSGHEEQFF.

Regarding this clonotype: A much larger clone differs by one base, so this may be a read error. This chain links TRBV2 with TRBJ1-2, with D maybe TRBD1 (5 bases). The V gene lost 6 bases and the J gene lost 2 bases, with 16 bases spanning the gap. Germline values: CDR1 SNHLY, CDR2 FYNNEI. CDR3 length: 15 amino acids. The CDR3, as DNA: TGTGCCAGCAGGTCCGGGGCAGGAGGAAACTATGGCTACACCTTC. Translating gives CASRSGAGGNYGYTF.

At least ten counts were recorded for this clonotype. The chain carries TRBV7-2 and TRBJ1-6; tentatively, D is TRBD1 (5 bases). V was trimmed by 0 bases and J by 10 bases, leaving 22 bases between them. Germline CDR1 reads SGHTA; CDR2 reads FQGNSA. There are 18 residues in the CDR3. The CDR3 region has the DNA TGTGCCAGCAGCTTAGCGGAGTGGTCCAGGGATTATACCTCACCCCTCCACTTT. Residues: CASSLAEWSRDYTSPLHF.

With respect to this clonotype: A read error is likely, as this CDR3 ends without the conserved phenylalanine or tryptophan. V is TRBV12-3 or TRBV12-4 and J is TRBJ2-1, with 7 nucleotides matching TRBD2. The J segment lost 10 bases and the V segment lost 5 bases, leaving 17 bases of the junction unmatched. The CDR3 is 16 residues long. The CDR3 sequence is CASSDLPAGIMQEQFL. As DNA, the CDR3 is TGTGCCAGCAGTGACCTACCAGCGGGAATAATGCAGGAGCAGTTCCTC.

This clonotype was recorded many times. CDR3 protein: CASSPGHLSGANVLTF. The CDR3 DNA is TGTGCCAGCAGCCCGGGACACCTCTCTGGGGCCAACGTCCTGACTTTC. The chain links TRBV5-4 to TRBJ2-6; TRBD1 is a possible D gene (6 bases). The CDR3 has 16 amino acids. Trimming took 4 bases from V and 0 from J, leaving 11 bases between them. Germline lookup yields CDR1 SGHNT and CDR2 YYREEE (reference sequence).